What follows are 27 T cell receptor beta chains derived from one specimen sequenced in a study of blood T cell repertoires in COVID-19. TCRdb's copy holds only in-frame clones and misses some; the assay was immunoSEQ multiplex PCR. The sample lists roughly 280,000 clones; 88% were seen once. Sample: peripheral blood. These receptors were collected from a woman between 25 and 40 years old with COVID-19, enrolled during active disease.

The gene calls are TRBV5-5 and TRBJ2-4; D is perhaps TRBD2 (5 bases). The CDR3 totals 16 residues. The germline V gene has CDR1 SGHKS and CDR2 YYEKEE (reference sequence). V lost 2 bases and J lost 2, with 14 bases in between. CDR3: CASSFRLTGTKNIQYF. In DNA form, the CDR3 reads TGTGCCAGCAGCTTTCGTCTAACCGGGACCAAAAACATTCAGTACTTC.

V usage is TRBV2 and J usage is TRBJ1-3, with 7 positions matching TRBD1. This CDR3 is built from 15 residues. V shed 6 bases and J 0 bases; nucleotides not matched to a gene: 5. Per germline, CDR1 SNHLY and CDR2 FYNNEI. The CDR3 DNA reads as TGTGCCAGCAGCGGACAGGCGTTCTCTGGAAACACCATATATTTT. Protein: CASSGQAFSGNTIYF.

This clone has just one count. The chain recombines TRBV21-1 with TRBJ2-5; the table's TRBD1 call for D was not verified on the DNA. TRBV21-1 is reported as a pseudogene. The CDR3 is 13 amino acids. The CDR3 bases are TGTGCCAGCAGCAATCAACATCAAGAGACCCAGTACTTC. Protein: CASSNQHQETQYF.

This chain uses TRBV12-3 or TRBV12-4 with TRBJ1-2; no clear D. This CDR3 is built from 13 residues. The germline V and J ends were trimmed by 0 bases and 8 bases, with 10 bases remaining between them. The CDR3 loop is CASSLAGRSGYTF. In DNA, the CDR3 is TGTGCCAGCAGTTTAGCAGGGAGGTCGGGCTACACCTTC.

The genes are TRBV19 and TRBJ2-1, with 9 bases aligning to TRBD2. The CDR3 spans 16 residues. V lost 4 bases to trimming and J lost 1 base; unmatched junction nucleotides: 5. Germline V gives CDR1 LNHDA, CDR2 SQIVND (reference sequence). The CDR3 DNA reads TGTGCCAGTAGTAAAGGTAGCGGGAGATCCTACAATGAGCAGTTCTTC. Its protein is CASSKGSGRSYNEQFF.

The chain combines TRBV6-5 with TRBJ2-7, with TRBD2 matching over 7 bases. The ends lost 4 bases at V and 3 bases at J; junction bases unmatched: 6. The CDR3 spans 14 residues. The germline CDR1 and CDR2 sequences are MNHEY and SVGAGI. CDR3 residues: CASSSRRGIYEQYF. The DNA for the CDR3 is TGTGCCAGCAGTTCTCGGCGGGGGATCTACGAGCAGTACTTC.

This clone was seen once. The J gene is TRBJ2-7, the V gene TRBV3-1 (or the pseudogene TRBV3-2), with 9 bases fitting TRBD2. V lost 4 bases, J lost 3 bases, and 4 bases stayed unmatched. In germline, CDR1 is LGHDT, CDR2 YNNKEL (reference sequence). The CDR3 is 14 amino acids. CDR3 sequence (DNA): TGTGCCAGCAGCCTTAGCGGGGGTTACTACGAGCAGTACTTC. Protein sequence: CASSLSGGYYEQYF.

The rearrangement links TRBV5-1 to TRBJ2-7; 10 bases are shared with TRBD1. V lost 9 bases, J lost 4 bases, and 7 bases stayed unmatched. The CDR3 totals 13 residues. Germline V CDR1 and CDR2: SGHRS, YFSETQ. This CDR3 is CATKRDRGYEQYF. The CDR3 DNA reads TGCGCCACAAAACGGGACAGGGGTTACGAGCAGTACTTC. Supplemented by reference TRBV5-1 and TRBJ2-7, the full variable domain reads KAGVTQTPRYLIKTRGQQVTLSCSPISGHRSVSWYQQTPGQGLQFLFEYFSETQRNKGNFPGRFSGRQFSNSRSEMNVSTLELGDSALYLCATKRDRGYEQYFGPGTRLTVT.

V is TRBV4-1 and J is TRBJ1-6, with no clear D. The germline V gene has CDR1 MGHRA and CDR2 YSYEKL. V shed 4 bases and J shed 8 bases, with 9 bases lying between them. The CDR3 is 13 residues long. CDR3 residues: CASSLITYSPLHF. CDR3 DNA sequence: TGCGCCAGCAGCCTCATTACTTATTCACCCCTCCACTTT.

The V call is TRBV29-1, the J call TRBJ1-2; 9 bases align to TRBD1. CDR1 and CDR2 (germline): SQVTM, ANQGSEA. Germline trimming cut 6 bases from V and 2 bases from J; bases unmatched to any gene: 4. This CDR3 region has 13 residues. CDR3 sequence (DNA): TGCAGCGTACCCGGACAGGGGAACTATGGCTACACCTTC. Its translation is CSVPGQGNYGYTF.

V usage is TRBV5-1 and J usage is TRBJ1-1; D possibly corresponds to TRBD1 (6 bases). Trimming removed 1 base from V and 1 base from J, with 11 bases in between. CDR3 size: 15 residues. From germline, CDR1 is SGHRS and CDR2 YFSETQ. The CDR3 protein is CASSLRAGANTEAFF. CDR3 DNA: TGCGCCAGCAGCTTGAGGGCAGGGGCGAACACTGAAGCTTTCTTT.

The chain couples TRBV5-1 to TRBJ2-7; maybe TRBD2 (6 bases). V lost 0 bases, J lost 3 bases, and 13 bases lay in between. Germline loops: CDR1 SGHRS, CDR2 YFSETQ. CDR3 length: 15 amino acids. CDR3 sequence: CASSLGSGGVYEQYF. In nucleotides, the CDR3 is TGCGCCAGCAGCTTGGGTAGCGGAGGGGTCTACGAGCAGTACTTC. The entire variable domain, with the rest obtained from reference TRBV5-1 and TRBJ2-7, is as follows: KAGVTQTPRYLIKTRGQQVTLSCSPISGHRSVSWYQQTPGQGLQFLFEYFSETQRNKGNFPGRFSGRQFSNSRSEMNVSTLELGDSALYLCASSLGSGGVYEQYFGPGTRLTVT.

This chain links TRBV7-8 with TRBJ2-5, with D possibly matching TRBD2 (6 bases). V gave up 5 bases and J gave up 7 bases, with 17 bases separating them. The V gene's germline CDR1 is SGHVS and CDR2 FQNEAQ. The CDR3 spans 14 residues. The CDR3 region is CASSHRTEGRTQYF. CDR3 bases: TGTGCCAGCAGCCATAGGACGGAGGGAAGGACCCAGTACTTC.

The V call is TRBV3-1 (or the pseudogene TRBV3-2), the J call TRBJ2-1, with D perhaps matching TRBD2 (5 bases). From germline, CDR1 is LGHDT and CDR2 YNNKEL (reference sequence). V was cut by 4 bases and J by 2 bases, with 12 bases left in between. The CDR3 runs to 15 residues. CDR3 protein: CASSRRSEPYNEQFF. The CDR3 coding sequence is TGTGCCAGCAGCCGCCGTAGCGAGCCCTACAATGAGCAGTTCTTC.

The V call is TRBV4-1, the J call TRBJ2-1, with D uncertain. This CDR3 has 16 residues. The V end was cut by 1 base, the J end by 4 bases, with 14 bases between. The germline gives CDR1 MGHRA, CDR2 YSYEKL. For the CDR3, the DNA is TGCGCCAGCAGCCAAGGGTTTGTTTTGGAGTACAATGAGCAGTTCTTC. Protein product: CASSQGFVLEYNEQFF.

Concerning this clone itself: This sample also contains other DNA sequences that code for the same CDR3. V gene TRBV19 combines with J gene TRBJ2-7, with 10 bases fitting TRBD1. Germline CDR1 and CDR2: LNHDA and SQIVND (reference sequence). The CDR3 has 13 residues. V was pared by 3 bases and J by 4 bases, with 0 bases of the junction left unmatched. The CDR3 nucleotides are TGTGCCAGTAGTATGGACAGGGGGTACGAGCAGTACTTC. Residues: CASSMDRGYEQYF. Using reference TRBV19 and TRBJ2-7 for the parts outside the CDR3, the full variable domain is DGGITQSPKYLFRKEGQNVTLSCEQNLNHDAMYWYRQDPGQGLRLIYYSQIVNDFQKGDIAEGYSVSREKKESFPLTVTSAQKNPTAFYLCASSMDRGYEQYFGPGTRLTVT.

The V gene is TRBV7-9, the J gene TRBJ2-5; D remains unclear. Germline V lookup: CDR1 SEHNR, CDR2 FQNEAQ (reference sequence). CDR3 length equals 14 residues. V was cut by 5 bases and J by 3 bases, with 13 bases left in between. CDR3 region: CASSKLALEETQYF. The CDR3 DNA sequence: TGTGCCAGCAGCAAGTTGGCCTTGGAAGAGACCCAGTACTTC.

This chain uses TRBV11-2 with TRBJ1-4, with 7 bases lining up with TRBD1. The CDR3 covers 15 residues. Germline V gives CDR1 SGHAT, CDR2 FQNNGV. Unmatched junction bases numbered 8, after V lost 5 bases and J lost 5 bases. CDR3 in amino acids: CASSPRDRRNEKLFF. The CDR3, as DNA: TGTGCCAGCAGCCCGCGGGACAGAAGGAATGAAAAACTGTTTTTT.

This clone has a single count. The chain has TRBV30 and TRBJ2-1, with a possible D match to TRBD2 (5 bases). The germline V gene encodes CDR1 GTSNPN and CDR2 SVGIG (reference sequence). Between the trimmed V and J ends, which lost 1 base and 0 bases, there was a span of 10 bases. CDR3 size: 15 residues. The CDR3 sequence is CAWSGVGSSYNEQFF. The CDR3, as DNA: TGTGCCTGGAGTGGGGTAGGGAGCTCCTACAATGAGCAGTTCTTC.

The chain employs TRBV4-1 and TRBJ2-7; D unclear. V was pared by 1 base and J by 2 bases, with 15 bases between. The germline V gene has CDR1 MGHRA and CDR2 YSYEKL. This CDR3 contains 16 residues. CDR3 bases: TGCGCCAGCAGCCAAGCCCCCAGCCCAGGTACCTACGAGCAGTACTTC. This sequence encodes CASSQAPSPGTYEQYF.

The chain uses TRBV15 and TRBJ1-2, with D perhaps matching TRBD1 (6 bases). Trimming left V 1 base short and J 3 bases short, with 9 bases between. The CDR3 runs to 14 residues. The germline V gene has CDR1 LNHNV and CDR2 YYDKDF (reference sequence). CDR3 residues: CATSRGGGDYGYTF. DNA for the CDR3: TGTGCCACCAGCAGAGGAGGGGGTGACTATGGCTACACCTTC.

In this sample, this clone turned up once. This rearrangement joins TRBV28 to TRBJ1-2, with unresolved D. V lost 3 bases and J lost 4, with 9 bases in between. CDR3 size: 13 residues. The germline CDR1 and CDR2 sequences are MDHEN and SYDVKM. This chain's CDR3 is CASSFKNSYGYTF. The CDR3 DNA sequence: TGTGCCAGCAGTTTCAAAAACTCCTATGGCTACACCTTC.

The chain combines TRBV7-3 with TRBJ2-5, with 7 bases fitting TRBD2. CDR1 and CDR2 (germline): SGHTA, FQGTGA. The CDR3 runs to 15 residues. Losses at the gene ends were 1 base for V and 5 bases for J; bases not matched to a gene: 7. The CDR3 coding sequence is TGTGCCAGCAGCTTAAGGTCTAGCGGTAGGGAGACCCAGTACTTC. Its translation: CASSLRSSGRETQYF.

This chain connects TRBV25-1 to TRBJ1-2, with TRBD1 matching over 8 bases. The V and J ends lost 2 bases and 6 bases, in that order; junction bases with no gene match: 5. Germline V gene data show CDR1 as MGHDK and CDR2 as SYGVNS. The CDR3 runs to 14 residues. CDR3 nucleotide sequence: TGTGCCAGCAGTGAAGTGGGCAGGGGGCATGGCTACACCTTC. This codes for CASSEVGRGHGYTF.

The rearrangement uses TRBV2 and TRBJ2-3; 10 positions match TRBD2. The CDR3 length is 16 residues. Germline lookup yields CDR1 SNHLY and CDR2 FYNNEI. The ends lost 7 bases at V and 4 bases at J; junction bases unmatched: 11. The CDR3 is CASTTAASGSPDTQYF. Written as DNA, the CDR3 is TGTGCCAGCACCACAGCGGCTAGCGGGAGCCCAGATACGCAGTATTTT.

The rearrangement links TRBV5-4 to TRBJ2-7, with D maybe TRBD2 (6 bases). Per the germline V gene, CDR1 is SGHNT and CDR2 is YYREEE (reference sequence). Trimming shortened V by 4 bases and J by 5 bases, and 19 bases separated the two germline ends. This CDR3 is 15 amino acids long. In nucleotides, the CDR3 is TGTGCCAGCAGCCCCGACGCGGGGAGAGAGAACGAGCAGTACTTC. This encodes CASSPDAGRENEQYF.

The chain couples TRBV2 to TRBJ2-6; no definite D call. V shed 6 bases and J shed 0 bases, with 6 bases lying between them. Germline V CDR1 and CDR2: SNHLY, FYNNEI. The CDR3 spans 14 residues. The CDR3 sequence is CASRSDSGANVLTF. CDR3 DNA sequence: TGTGCCAGCAGGTCAGACTCTGGGGCCAACGTCCTGACTTTC.